This is a list of T cell receptor beta chains from one sample in a study of cytomegalovirus exposure and HLA in healthy donors. Measured with immunoSEQ multiplex PCR; TCRdb has only the in-frame clones, and not every one. The table includes 85,000 to 110,000 clones, approximately 70% detected once. The sequencing input was PBMCs. All receptors come from a woman in her forties or fifties in good health and CMV-seronegative. CDR3s include the opening cysteine and the closing phenylalanine or tryptophan. Fields, in order: clone size, V gene, D gene, J gene, CDR3 DNA, CDR3 protein. The D gene is left open where the match is weak. Only part of the rows carry a size: once, few, many, or a class if the clone is expanded.

clone_size: .
v_call: TRBV19
d_call: .
j_call: TRBJ1-1
cdr3_nt: TGTGCCAGTAGTATAGGGTGGGTTCAGGGACTAATGAACACTGAAGCTTTCTTT
cdr3_aa: CASSIGWVQGLMNTEAFF

clone_size: .
v_call: TRBV10-3
d_call: TRBD2
j_call: TRBJ2-5
cdr3_nt: TGTGCCATCAGTGCCCCGACTAGCGCGTACCAAGAGACCCAGTACTTC
cdr3_aa: CAISAPTSAYQETQYF

clone_size: .
v_call: TRBV7-9
d_call: .
j_call: TRBJ1-2
cdr3_nt: TGTGCGAGCAGTCGTCTGGGGCAGTATAACTATGGCTACACCTTC
cdr3_aa: CASSRLGQYNYGYTF

clone_size: .
v_call: TRBV7-9
d_call: .
j_call: TRBJ2-7
cdr3_nt: TGTGCCAGCAGCTCCCGGGGTACCGCCTACGAGCAGTACTTC
cdr3_aa: CASSSRGTAYEQYF

clone_size: few
v_call: TRBV5-4
d_call: TRBD1
j_call: TRBJ2-7
cdr3_nt: TGTGCCAGCAGCCAAGATCGGACAGGGACCTACGAGCAGTACTTC
cdr3_aa: CASSQDRTGTYEQYF

clone_size: .
v_call: TRBV6-4
d_call: .
j_call: TRBJ1-5
cdr3_nt: TGTGCCAGCAGCCCGGAGCTAAATCAGCCCCAGCATTTT
cdr3_aa: CASSPELNQPQHF

clone_size: .
v_call: TRBV7-6
d_call: .
j_call: TRBJ2-5
cdr3_nt: TGTGCCAGCAGCTTAAGGTCCGGGGTTGGGGAGACCCAGTACTTC
cdr3_aa: CASSLRSGVGETQYF

clone_size: .
v_call: TRBV9
d_call: .
j_call: TRBJ2-2
cdr3_nt: TGTGCCAGCAGCGAGTTCGAGACAGAGGCCACCGGGGAGCTGTTTTTT
cdr3_aa: CASSEFETEATGELFF

clone_size: once
v_call: TRBV7-8
d_call: TRBD1
j_call: TRBJ1-2
cdr3_nt: TGTGCCAGCAGCCCTGGACAGGGAGGCGGCTACACCTTC
cdr3_aa: CASSPGQGGGYTF

clone_size: .
v_call: TRBV5-6
d_call: .
j_call: TRBJ2-3
cdr3_nt: TGTGCCAGCAGCTTGCGGAGCACAGATACGCAGTATTTT
cdr3_aa: CASSLRSTDTQYF

clone_size: .
v_call: TRBV6-6
d_call: .
j_call: TRBJ1-1
cdr3_nt: TGTGCCAGCAGTCGTTCGGGTGGGAACACTGAAGCTTTCTTT
cdr3_aa: CASSRSGGNTEAFF

clone_size: .
v_call: TRBV7-8
d_call: TRBD2
j_call: TRBJ2-3
cdr3_nt: TGTGCCAGCAGCTTGGGTACTAGCGGGGAGACGCAGTATTTT
cdr3_aa: CASSLGTSGETQYF

clone_size: .
v_call: TRBV27
d_call: .
j_call: TRBJ1-2
cdr3_nt: TGTGCCAGCAGTTTATCGGCAGTGAACCCCTATGGCTACACCTTC
cdr3_aa: CASSLSAVNPYGYTF

clone_size: .
v_call: TRBV7-8
d_call: TRBD2
j_call: TRBJ2-5
cdr3_nt: TGTGCCAGCAGCTTAAGTGGGACTAGCCTAAGGGAGCAGTACTTC
cdr3_aa: CASSLSGTSLREQYF

clone_size: .
v_call: TRBV9
d_call: .
j_call: TRBJ1-6
cdr3_nt: TGTGCCAGCAGCGTTAGTGTGGATTCACCCCTCCACTTT
cdr3_aa: CASSVSVDSPLHF

clone_size: .
v_call: TRBV28
d_call: .
j_call: TRBJ2-4
cdr3_nt: TGTGCCAGCAGTTTGCTGAGACTAGGAGCCAAAAACATTCAGTACTTC
cdr3_aa: CASSLLRLGAKNIQYF

clone_size: .
v_call: TRBV27
d_call: .
j_call: TRBJ2-6
cdr3_nt: TGTGCCAGCAGTTTACAGGGCCCCTCTGGGGCCAACGTCCTGACTTTC
cdr3_aa: CASSLQGPSGANVLTF

clone_size: once
v_call: TRBV28
d_call: .
j_call: TRBJ1-1
cdr3_nt: TGTGCCAGCAGTTTATCGGAGGAAGCTTTCTTT
cdr3_aa: CASSLSEEAFF

clone_size: .
v_call: TRBV2
d_call: .
j_call: TRBJ2-2
cdr3_nt: TGTGCCAGCAATTGGGGGGACACCGGGGAGCTGTTTTTT
cdr3_aa: CASNWGDTGELFF

clone_size: few
v_call: TRBV19
d_call: .
j_call: TRBJ2-7
cdr3_nt: TGTGCCAGTAGTTTCAGCCGAGGGTACGAGCAGTACTTC
cdr3_aa: CASSFSRGYEQYF

clone_size: .
v_call: TRBV7-8
d_call: .
j_call: TRBJ1-5
cdr3_nt: TGTGCCAGCAGCTTAGTTCCCGCCGGTTCAGGAATCAATCAGCCCCAGCATTTT
cdr3_aa: CASSLVPAGSGINQPQHF

clone_size: .
v_call: TRBV10-2
d_call: .
j_call: TRBJ2-2
cdr3_nt: TGCGCCAGCGCGGGCGGGGGCAACACCGGGGAGCTGTTTTTT
cdr3_aa: CASAGGGNTGELFF

clone_size: .
v_call: TRBV2
d_call: TRBD2
j_call: TRBJ2-1
cdr3_nt: TGTGCCAGCAGTGGGGACTACGGGAGTGAGCAGTTCTTC
cdr3_aa: CASSGDYGSEQFF

clone_size: .
v_call: TRBV7-2
d_call: TRBD1
j_call: TRBJ2-5
cdr3_nt: TGTGCCAGCAGCACCGGGACAGGGTTAAGGGAGACCCAGTACTTC
cdr3_aa: CASSTGTGLRETQYF

clone_size: .
v_call: TRBV7-2
d_call: .
j_call: TRBJ2-2
cdr3_nt: TGTGCCAGCAGCTTAGCGCAAAAGGGGGTCACCGGGGAGCTGTTTTTT
cdr3_aa: CASSLAQKGVTGELFF

clone_size: .
v_call: TRBV5-1
d_call: .
j_call: TRBJ2-1
cdr3_nt: TGCGCCAGCAGCTCAGCTGACAATTTTTATGAGCAGTTCTTC
cdr3_aa: CASSSADNFYEQFF

clone_size: .
v_call: TRBV2
d_call: TRBD1
j_call: TRBJ2-3
cdr3_nt: TGTGCCAGCAGTCGGGACAGGCACACAGATACGCAGTATTTT
cdr3_aa: CASSRDRHTDTQYF

clone_size: .
v_call: TRBV10-3
d_call: .
j_call: TRBJ2-5
cdr3_nt: TGTGCCATCAGTGAACGGGGGGCCCAAGAGACCCAGTACTTC
cdr3_aa: CAISERGAQETQYF

clone_size: .
v_call: TRBV7-2
d_call: TRBD2
j_call: TRBJ2-7
cdr3_nt: TGTGCCAGCAGCCTAGCGGGAGGTTCCGTCTACGAGCAGTACTTC
cdr3_aa: CASSLAGGSVYEQYF

clone_size: .
v_call: TRBV19
d_call: .
j_call: TRBJ1-5
cdr3_nt: TGTGCCAGTAGTACGCAGACTTCGCCCCAGCATTTT
cdr3_aa: CASSTQTSPQHF

clone_size: .
v_call: TRBV18
d_call: .
j_call: TRBJ2-1
cdr3_nt: TGTGCCAGCTCACTATCTCTCGGGGAGCAGTTCTTC
cdr3_aa: CASSLSLGEQFF

clone_size: .
v_call: TRBV6-5
d_call: TRBD2
j_call: TRBJ2-7
cdr3_nt: TGTGCCAGCAGTTTGGGAACTAGCGGGAGATCCGAGCAGTACTTC
cdr3_aa: CASSLGTSGRSEQYF

clone_size: .
v_call: TRBV4-2
d_call: TRBD2
j_call: TRBJ2-7
cdr3_nt: TGTGCCAGCAGCCGAGGGAGGGACTCCTACGAGCAGTACTTC
cdr3_aa: CASSRGRDSYEQYF

clone_size: .
v_call: TRBV2
d_call: .
j_call: TRBJ1-1
cdr3_nt: TGTGCCAGCAGTAAAGACAGGACTGAAGCTTTCTTT
cdr3_aa: CASSKDRTEAFF

clone_size: few
v_call: TRBV28
d_call: TRBD1
j_call: TRBJ2-7
cdr3_nt: TGTGCCGGGAGTTCGGGACAGAGCTACGAGCAGTACTTC
cdr3_aa: CAGSSGQSYEQYF

clone_size: .
v_call: TRBV6-5
d_call: TRBD1
j_call: TRBJ2-7
cdr3_nt: TGTGCCAGCAGTTTCCAACAGGGGATCTCCTACGAGCAGTACTTC
cdr3_aa: CASSFQQGISYEQYF